The sequence of this TCR beta chain was determined in a study of T-cell memory formation after mild COVID-19 (dated by TCRdb to about 2021). For the wider study: TCR sequence clusters from the two donors were found to be largely donor specific. T-cell clones expanding and contracting after mild COVID-19 in two donors were tracked by longitudinal TCRalpha and TCRbeta repertoire sequencing. Two young, previously healthy adult volunteers made up the cohort, one male and one female.

TCRdb shows the sequencer as Illumina NovaSeq 6000. cDNA libraries for TCRalpha and TCRbeta were prepared by 5'RACE using constant-segment primers, with sample barcodes and unique molecular identifiers added. RNA was extracted from every sample with Trizol reagent. Libraries were amplified in two PCR steps, with a second sample barcode and Illumina TruSeq adapters added in the second step. Sequencing of the libraries was done on an Illumina NovaSeq, producing 2 x 150 bp paired-end reads. On the authors' methods: The reads were demultiplexed and collapsed into UMI-guided consensus sequences using migec v1.2.7. Using mixcr v2.1.11, UMI consensuses were aligned to TRA and TRB V and J templates and then assembled into clonotypes. A clonotype was counted as expanded or contracted only when both edgeR and NoisET called the clonotype significant, with the noise models trained on biological replicates. For edgeR calls, the cutoffs were a false discovery rate-adjusted p below 0.01 and a log2 fold-change threshold of 1. As an exploratory analysis of dynamics, PCA with hierarchical clustering was applied to max-normalized trajectories of the 1000 most abundant clonotypes. Each responding clone was given a CD4 or CD8 phenotype based on the CD4+ and CD8+ repertoires, which had been sequenced separately. Clones were called with MiXCR by TCRdb after fastp trimmed the public reads at Q25, and only in-frame beta chains were retained. Rows with a matching CDR3 protein are joined into one entry that keeps the most common DNA and genes. What appears here as the V and J calls and clone size reflects TCRdb's work, not the paper's. This sample gives a few hundred thousand distinct CDR3 sequences in total; 25% to 30% of them show up just once. About 13% of the sample is taken by the ten largest.

PBMCs were isolated by Ficoll-Paque density gradient centrifugation. This clonotype was counted between two and nine times. Its recognized antigen is unknown. Within one base of it there is no much larger clone, and no base qualities were kept. Broader findings and caveats from the paper: Only two mild cases were covered by the study, and larger cohorts that include severe cases with pre-infection samples were considered necessary. Contracting CD4+ clones turned up mainly in the CM and EM memory subsets, whereas EMRA was where CD8+ clones were enriched. Clones that contracted from day 15 to 85 showed balanced CD4/CD8 phenotypes, whereas a second wave of clones that expanded from day 15 to 37 leaned towards CD4+. SARS-CoV-2 specificity of the second-wave clones peaking on day 37 was not confirmed. The detection of some responding clones in pre-infection memory suggests that pre-existing cross-reactive memory T cells joined the SARS-CoV-2 response.

This clonotype was sampled from an adult woman who had mild COVID-19 (a few samples of this study predate the infection). The sample titles of this study are shuffled in the database, so cell type and time point are left out; the donor was told from shared clones. The specimen sequenced was PBMCs or a T cell subset sorted from them (not recorded which).

The CDR3 corresponds to CASSLTTSGPTEAFF. The DNA sequence is given as TGTGCCAGCAGCTTAACTACGTCAGGGCCCACTGAAGCTTTCTTT. The rearrangement joined TRBV7-3 to TRBJ1-1; the D gene is possibly TRBD1, with 5 bases matching. V and J lose 0 bases and 4 bases, and a span of 12 bases separates them. Including cysteine and phenylalanine, the CDR3 has 15 amino acids. Just CDR3 DNA is preserved here, 45 bases in frame from base 1. Per the germline V gene, SGHTA is the CDR1 and FQGTGA is the CDR2.